This T cell receptor (beta chain) was identified during a study of cytomegalovirus exposure and HLA in healthy donors. The protocol was immunoSEQ multiplex PCR, while the TCRdb copy is restricted to in-frame clones and leaves out a portion. Of over 100,000 clones in the sample, roughly 87% are singletons; the top ten hold more than 1%. In germline, CDR1 is SGHNT, CDR2 YYREEE (reference sequence). V lost 0 bases and J lost 5; bases outside the gene matches: 7. The CDR3 sequence is 15 residues long. The specimen was PBMCs. This clonotype was sampled from a woman aged 18-35 years in good health and CMV-seronegative. The chain couples TRBV5-4 to TRBJ1-2, with TRBD1 matching 7 bases. CDR3 sequence: CASSLDRDSKYGYTF. Here the CDR3 DNA reads TGTGCCAGCAGCTTGGACCGGGACAGTAAATATGGCTACACCTTC.